The clone carrying this T cell receptor (beta chain) was counted a few times. The antigen is not known. The sample belongs to a study of T-cell memory formation after mild COVID-19. General study points: Clones that contracted clustered mainly in CM and EM if CD4+ and in EMRA if CD8+. Prior to infection, memory already included some responding clones, suggesting cross-reactive memory joined. SARS-CoV-2 specificity of second-wave clones peaking day 37 was unconfirmed. There was a balanced CD4/CD8 profile in clones contracting day 15 to 85, and later expanders leaned CD4+.

V was cut by 0 bases and J by 14 bases, with 8 bases left in between. This CDR3 has 11 amino acids. The germline CDR1 and CDR2 sequences are DFQATT and SNEGSKA (reference sequence). TCRdb redid the calling of the 5' RACE reads with MiXCR, one entry per CDR3 protein. The table records 470,000 or so distinct CDR3 sequences, approximately 18% of them present only once. What was sequenced was PBMCs or a T cell subset sorted from them (not recorded which). The chain recombines TRBV20-1 with TRBJ1-6; D is undetermined. The TCR sequence derives from a young man who had mild COVID-19 (a few samples of this study predate the infection). Cell type and time point are not known. This CDR3 reads CSARDPRALHF. The CDR3 DNA follows: TGCAGTGCTAGAGACCCGCGTGCCCTCCACTTT.